This TCR beta chain was sequenced in a study of T and B cells in COVID-19 patients. About the study: Peripheral blood came from COVID-19 patients with active infection or after recovery. Median age was 34 years in the recovered cohort and 67 years in the active-infection cohort. Critical illness requiring mechanical ventilation or extracorporeal membrane oxygenation affected three fifths of the roughly 20 active-infection patients.

As concerns this clonotype: No antigen is known for it.

General observations from the study: Patients with COVID-19 reportedly showed strongly skewed T cell receptor beta variable and joining gene usage.

TRB rearrangements were amplified by multiplex PCR with BIOMED2 TRB-A/B primers. TCRdb passed the multiplex PCR reads through MiXCR, listing each CDR3 protein once. Here the sample spans under 7,000 distinct CDR3 sequences, roughly 32% being singletons. Trimming cost V 5 bases and J 1 base, with 9 bases left between them. Germline-derived CDR1 and CDR2 are MNHNY and SVGAGI (reference sequence). The CDR3 loop spans 14 amino acids. Each TRB amplification used roughly 250-550 ng of genomic DNA from blood. This receptor was identified in a human donor with active COVID-19. Sequencing used blood. The rearrangement joins TRBV6-6 to TRBJ1-5; D is perhaps TRBD1 (5 bases). The CDR3 sequence: CASSDRQSNQPQHF. The CDR3 coding sequence is TGTGCCAGCAGTGACAGACAAAGCAATCAGCCCCAGCATTTT.